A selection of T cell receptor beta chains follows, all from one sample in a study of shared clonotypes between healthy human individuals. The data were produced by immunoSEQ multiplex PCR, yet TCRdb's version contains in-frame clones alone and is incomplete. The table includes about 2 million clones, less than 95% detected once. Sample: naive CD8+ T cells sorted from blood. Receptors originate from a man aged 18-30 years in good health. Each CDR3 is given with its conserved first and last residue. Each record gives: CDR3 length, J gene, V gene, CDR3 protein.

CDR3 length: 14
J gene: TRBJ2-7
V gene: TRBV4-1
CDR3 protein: CASSHLPSSYEQYF

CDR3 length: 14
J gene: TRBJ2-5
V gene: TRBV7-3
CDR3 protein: CASSLTGGGETQYF

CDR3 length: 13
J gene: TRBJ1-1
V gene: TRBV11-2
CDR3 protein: CASSSLAYTEAFF

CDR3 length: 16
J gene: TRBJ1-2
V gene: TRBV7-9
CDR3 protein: CASGTGGSFHNYGYTF

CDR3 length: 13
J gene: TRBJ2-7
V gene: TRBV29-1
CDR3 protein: CSVAETLTYEQYF

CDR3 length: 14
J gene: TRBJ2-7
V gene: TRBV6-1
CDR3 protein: CASSEVFGIYEQYF

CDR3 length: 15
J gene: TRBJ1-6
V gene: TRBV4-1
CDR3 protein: CASSQDFLRGSPLHF

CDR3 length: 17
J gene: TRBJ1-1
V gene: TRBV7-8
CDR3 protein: CASSLALIGTGRLKAFF

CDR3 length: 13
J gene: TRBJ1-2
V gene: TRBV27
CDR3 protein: CASSFYQNYGYTF

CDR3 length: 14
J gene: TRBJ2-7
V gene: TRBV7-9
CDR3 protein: CASAKGTGSYEQYF

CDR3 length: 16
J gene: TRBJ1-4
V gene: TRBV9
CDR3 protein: CASSVGQGGANEKLFF

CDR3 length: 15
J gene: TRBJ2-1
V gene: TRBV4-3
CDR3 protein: CASSQVLAGYNEQFF

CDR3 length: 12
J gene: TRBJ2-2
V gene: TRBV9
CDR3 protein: CASSVVDKELFF

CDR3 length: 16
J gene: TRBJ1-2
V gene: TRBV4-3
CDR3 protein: CASSQGSTGSFGGYTF

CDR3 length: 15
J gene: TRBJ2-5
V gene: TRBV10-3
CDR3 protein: CAISDPGLADETQYF

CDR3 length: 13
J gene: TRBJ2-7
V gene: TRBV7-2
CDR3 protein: CASSLDSSYEQYF

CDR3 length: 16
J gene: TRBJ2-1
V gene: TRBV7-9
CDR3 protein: CASSLPTLSSYNEQFF

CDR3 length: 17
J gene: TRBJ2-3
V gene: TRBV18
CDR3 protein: CASSPGLAGGLTDTQYF

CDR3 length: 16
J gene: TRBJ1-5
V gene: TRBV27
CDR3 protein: CASSPSRVTSNQPQHF

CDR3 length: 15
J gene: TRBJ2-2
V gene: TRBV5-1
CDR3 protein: CASSSGQDNTGELFF

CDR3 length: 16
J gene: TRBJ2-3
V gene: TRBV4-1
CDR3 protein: CASSQVLGEGSDTQYF

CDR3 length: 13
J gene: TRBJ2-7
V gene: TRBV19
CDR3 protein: CASGTSGSHEQYF

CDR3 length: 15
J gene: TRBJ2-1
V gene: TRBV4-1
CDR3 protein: CASSQGQGTYNEQFF

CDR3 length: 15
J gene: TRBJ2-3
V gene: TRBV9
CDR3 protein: CASSVTGGARPREYF

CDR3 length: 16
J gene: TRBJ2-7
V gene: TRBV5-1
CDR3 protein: CASSLARGTGENEQYF

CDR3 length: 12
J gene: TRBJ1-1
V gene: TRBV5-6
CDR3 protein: CASSPGHTEAFF

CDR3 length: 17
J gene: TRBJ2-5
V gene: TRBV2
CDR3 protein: CASSSLAGVQYLETQYF

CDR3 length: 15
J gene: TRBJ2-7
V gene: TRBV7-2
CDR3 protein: CASSSEASLFYEQYF

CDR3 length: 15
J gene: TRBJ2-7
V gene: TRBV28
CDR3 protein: CASSSPSLAGYEQYF

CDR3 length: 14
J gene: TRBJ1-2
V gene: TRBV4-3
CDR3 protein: CASSRGLADYGYTF

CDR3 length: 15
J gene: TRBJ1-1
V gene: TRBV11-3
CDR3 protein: CASSLVVPTNTEAFF

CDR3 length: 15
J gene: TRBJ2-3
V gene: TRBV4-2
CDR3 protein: CASSPITDGADTQYF

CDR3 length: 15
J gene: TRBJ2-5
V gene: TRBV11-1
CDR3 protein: CASSLAGTDWETQYF

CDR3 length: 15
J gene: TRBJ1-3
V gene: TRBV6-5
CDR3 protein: CASSLLPDSGNTIYF

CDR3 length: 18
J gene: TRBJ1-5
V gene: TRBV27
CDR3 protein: CASSFIWGPTYSNQPQHF

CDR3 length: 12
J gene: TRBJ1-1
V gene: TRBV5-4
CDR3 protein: CASSLLGVEAFF

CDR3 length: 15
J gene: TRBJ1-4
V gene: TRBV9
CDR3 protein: CASSDPRAVSEKLFF

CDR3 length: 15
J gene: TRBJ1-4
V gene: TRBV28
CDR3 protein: CASSLSRDSNEKLFF

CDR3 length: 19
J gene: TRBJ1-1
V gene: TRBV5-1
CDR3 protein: CASSTGQADLIRFNTEAFF

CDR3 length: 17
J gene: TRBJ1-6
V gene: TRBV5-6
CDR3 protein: CASSLGDGSSYNSPLHF

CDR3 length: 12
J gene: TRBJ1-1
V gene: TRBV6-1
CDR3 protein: CASSELVGEAFF

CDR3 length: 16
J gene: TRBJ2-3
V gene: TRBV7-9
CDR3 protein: CASSSYQGGSTDTQYF

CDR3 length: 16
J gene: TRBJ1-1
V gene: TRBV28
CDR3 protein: CASSLRGGAMNTEAFF

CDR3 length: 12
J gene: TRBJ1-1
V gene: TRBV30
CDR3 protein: CAWIKENTEAFF

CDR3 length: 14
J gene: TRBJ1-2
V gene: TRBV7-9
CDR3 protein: CASSFLQGEPGYTF

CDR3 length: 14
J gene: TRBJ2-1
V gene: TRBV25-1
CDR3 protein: CASSDKEASNEQFF

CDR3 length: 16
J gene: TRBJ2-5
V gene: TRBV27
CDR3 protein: CASTPLGDPNQETQYF

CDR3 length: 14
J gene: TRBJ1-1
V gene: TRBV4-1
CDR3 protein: CASSHRDRGTEAFF

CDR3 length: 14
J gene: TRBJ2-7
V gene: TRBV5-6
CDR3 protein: CASSPQASGYEQYF

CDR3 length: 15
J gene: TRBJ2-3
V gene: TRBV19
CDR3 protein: CASSKLAGNTDTQYF

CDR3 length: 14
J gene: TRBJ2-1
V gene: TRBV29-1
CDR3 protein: CSVEGQGTYNEQFF

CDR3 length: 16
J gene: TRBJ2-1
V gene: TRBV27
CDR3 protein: CASSPSTGEVRNEQFF

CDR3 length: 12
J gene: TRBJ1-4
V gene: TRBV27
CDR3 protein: CASSSDMRKLFF

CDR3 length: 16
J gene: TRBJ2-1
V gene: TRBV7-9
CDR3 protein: CASSLFPSGGDNEQFF

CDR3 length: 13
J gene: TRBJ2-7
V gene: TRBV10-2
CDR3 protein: CASSGTVSYEQYF

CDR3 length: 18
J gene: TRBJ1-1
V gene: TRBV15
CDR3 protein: CATSRVFGQAALNTEAFF